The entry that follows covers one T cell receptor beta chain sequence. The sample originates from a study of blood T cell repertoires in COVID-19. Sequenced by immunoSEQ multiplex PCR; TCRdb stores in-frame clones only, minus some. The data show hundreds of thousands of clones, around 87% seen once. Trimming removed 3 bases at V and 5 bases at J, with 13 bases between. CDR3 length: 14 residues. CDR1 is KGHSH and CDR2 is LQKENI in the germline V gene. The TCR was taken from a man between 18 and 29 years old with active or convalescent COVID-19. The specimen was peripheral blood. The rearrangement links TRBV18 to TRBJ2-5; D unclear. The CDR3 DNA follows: TGTGCCAGCTCACCCTCCCGGAACGGGGAGACCCAGTACTTC. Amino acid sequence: CASSPSRNGETQYF.